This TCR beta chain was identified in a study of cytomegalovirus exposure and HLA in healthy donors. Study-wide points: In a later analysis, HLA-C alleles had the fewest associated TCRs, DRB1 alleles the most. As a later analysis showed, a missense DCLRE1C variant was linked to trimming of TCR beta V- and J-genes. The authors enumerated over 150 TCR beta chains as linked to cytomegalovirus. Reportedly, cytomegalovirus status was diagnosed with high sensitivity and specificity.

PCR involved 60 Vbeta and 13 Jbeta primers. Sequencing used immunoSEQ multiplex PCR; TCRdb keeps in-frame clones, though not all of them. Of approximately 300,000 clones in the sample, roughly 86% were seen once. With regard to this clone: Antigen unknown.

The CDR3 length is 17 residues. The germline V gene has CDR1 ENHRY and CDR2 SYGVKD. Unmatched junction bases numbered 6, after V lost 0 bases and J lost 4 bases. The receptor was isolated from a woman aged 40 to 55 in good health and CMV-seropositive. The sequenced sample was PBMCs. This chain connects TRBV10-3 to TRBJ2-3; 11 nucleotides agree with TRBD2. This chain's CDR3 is CAISESKLAGVADTQYF. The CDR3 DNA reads TGTGCCATCAGTGAGTCGAAACTAGCGGGAGTGGCAGATACGCAGTATTTT.